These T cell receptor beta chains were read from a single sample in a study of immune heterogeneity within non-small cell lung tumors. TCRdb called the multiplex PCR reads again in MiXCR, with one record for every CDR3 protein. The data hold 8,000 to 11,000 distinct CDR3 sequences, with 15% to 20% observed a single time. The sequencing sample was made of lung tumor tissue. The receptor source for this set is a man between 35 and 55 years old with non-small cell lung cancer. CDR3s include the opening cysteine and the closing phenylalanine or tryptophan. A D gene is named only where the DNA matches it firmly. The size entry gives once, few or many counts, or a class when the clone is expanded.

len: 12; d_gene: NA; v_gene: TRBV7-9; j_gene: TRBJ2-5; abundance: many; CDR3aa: CASSLVSETQYF
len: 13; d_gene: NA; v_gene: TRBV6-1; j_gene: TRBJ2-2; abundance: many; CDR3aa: CASRRRGSGELFF
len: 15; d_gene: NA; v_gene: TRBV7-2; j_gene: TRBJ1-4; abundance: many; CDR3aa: CASSLDSGMGEKLFF
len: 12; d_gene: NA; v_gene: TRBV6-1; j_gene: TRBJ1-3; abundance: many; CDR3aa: CASRISGNTIYF
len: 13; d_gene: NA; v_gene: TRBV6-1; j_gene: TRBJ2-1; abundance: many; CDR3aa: CASSEAVHNEQFF
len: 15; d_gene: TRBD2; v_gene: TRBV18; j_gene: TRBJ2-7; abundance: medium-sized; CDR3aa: CASSRAGGPTYEQYF
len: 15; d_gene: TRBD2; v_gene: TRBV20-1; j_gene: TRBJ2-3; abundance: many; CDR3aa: CSASRLAGVGDTQYF
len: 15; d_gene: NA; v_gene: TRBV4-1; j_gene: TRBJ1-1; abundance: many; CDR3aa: CASSQEAGVNTEAFF
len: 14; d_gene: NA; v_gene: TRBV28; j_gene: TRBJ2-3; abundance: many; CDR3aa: CASSFQWLQDTQYF
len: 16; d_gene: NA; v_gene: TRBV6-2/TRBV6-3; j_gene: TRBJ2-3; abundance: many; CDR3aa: CASSWALWGSLDTQYF
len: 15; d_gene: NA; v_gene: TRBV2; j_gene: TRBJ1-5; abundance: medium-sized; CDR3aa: CASSLQRASNQPQHF
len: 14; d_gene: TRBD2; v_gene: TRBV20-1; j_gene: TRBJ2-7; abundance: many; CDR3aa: CSANSGRVGYEQYF
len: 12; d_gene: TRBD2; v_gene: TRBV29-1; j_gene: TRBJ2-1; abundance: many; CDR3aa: CSVPVGRTSGGF
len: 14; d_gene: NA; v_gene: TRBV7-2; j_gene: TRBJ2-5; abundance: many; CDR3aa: CASSLDQGGETQYF
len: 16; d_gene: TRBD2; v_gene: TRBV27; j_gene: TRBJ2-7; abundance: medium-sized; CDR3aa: CASSRTSGGSPGEQYF
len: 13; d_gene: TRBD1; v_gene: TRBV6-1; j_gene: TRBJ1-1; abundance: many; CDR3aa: CASTRGMNTEAFF